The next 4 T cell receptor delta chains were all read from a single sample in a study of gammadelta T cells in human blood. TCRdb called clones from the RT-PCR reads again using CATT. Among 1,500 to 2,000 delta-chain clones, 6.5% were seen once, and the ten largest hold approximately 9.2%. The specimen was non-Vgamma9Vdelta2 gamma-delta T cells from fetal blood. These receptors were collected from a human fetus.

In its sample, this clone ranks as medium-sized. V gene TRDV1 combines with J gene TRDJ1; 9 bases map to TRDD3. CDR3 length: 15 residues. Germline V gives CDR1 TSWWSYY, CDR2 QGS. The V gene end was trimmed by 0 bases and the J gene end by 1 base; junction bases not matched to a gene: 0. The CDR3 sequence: CALGELGDTTDKLIF. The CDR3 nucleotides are TGTGCTCTTGGGGAACTGGGGGATACCACCGATAAACTCATCTTT.

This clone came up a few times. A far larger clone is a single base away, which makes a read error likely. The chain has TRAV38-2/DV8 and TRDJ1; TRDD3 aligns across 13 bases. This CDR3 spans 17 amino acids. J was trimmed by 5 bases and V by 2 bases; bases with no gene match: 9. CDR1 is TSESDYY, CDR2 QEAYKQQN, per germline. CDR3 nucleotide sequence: TGTGCTTATAGGAGTGTTACTGGGGGATACGCATCGGATAAACTCATCTTT. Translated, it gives CAYRSVTGGYASDKLIF.

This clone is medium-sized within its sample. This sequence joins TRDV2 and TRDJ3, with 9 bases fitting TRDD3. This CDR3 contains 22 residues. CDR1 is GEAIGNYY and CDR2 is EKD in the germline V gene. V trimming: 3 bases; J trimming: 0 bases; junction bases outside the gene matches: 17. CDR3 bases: TGTGCCTGTGACGCCAACTGGGGGAGCCTTATCCCAAGCTCCTGGGACACCCGACAGATGTTTTTC. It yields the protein CACDANWGSLIPSSWDTRQMFF.

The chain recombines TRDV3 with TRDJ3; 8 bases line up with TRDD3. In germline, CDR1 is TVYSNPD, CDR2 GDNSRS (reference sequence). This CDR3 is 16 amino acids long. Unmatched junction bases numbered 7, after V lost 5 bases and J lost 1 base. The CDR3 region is CARTGGYSWDTRQMFF. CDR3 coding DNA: TGTGCCCGGACTGGGGGGTATTCCTGGGACACCCGACAGATGTTTTTC.